The 24 T cell receptor beta chains reported below all come from one sample, sequenced in a study of T-cell reconstitution after alpha-beta-depleted transplantation in children. Preparation of the TCRbeta library was carried out with unique molecular identifiers. In TCRdb, the PCR reads were re-called with MiXCR into one record per CDR3 protein. The data hold 250,000 to 350,000 distinct CDR3 sequences, with 9.9% observed a single time. Source: PBMCs from the stem cell graft donor, taken from the stem cell graft. These receptors all stem from a human donor who donated a stem cell graft to a child with SCID.

This clonotype was seen only a few times. The chain joins TRBV3-1 to TRBJ2-5; perhaps TRBD2 as D (5 bases). The CDR3 totals 14 residues. Germline V gene lookup returns CDR1 LGHDT and CDR2 YNNKEL (reference sequence). V was pared by 3 bases and J by 2 bases, with 10 bases between. In nucleotides, the CDR3 is TGTGCCAGCAGCCACACTAGGAGGCAAGAGACCCAGTACTTC. Its protein is CASSHTRRQETQYF.

The chain carries TRBV20-1 and TRBJ2-1, with D perhaps being TRBD1 or TRBD2 (5 bases each). The germline V gene has CDR1 DFQATT and CDR2 SNEGSKA (reference sequence). V was pared by 3 bases and J by 5 bases, with 8 bases between. The CDR3 covers 12 residues. CDR3 loop: CSASGADNEQFF. CDR3 nucleotide sequence: TGCAGTGCTAGCGGGGCCGACAATGAGCAGTTCTTC.

The V call is TRBV12-3 or TRBV12-4, the J call TRBJ2-1, with TRBD2 matching 13 bases. The CDR3 totals 13 residues. The junction had 4 bases not matched to a gene; V was cut back by 7 bases and J by 10 bases. The CDR3 reads CASTSGLAGEQFF. Here the CDR3 DNA reads TGTGCCAGCACCTCGGGACTAGCGGGGGAGCAGTTCTTC.

The J gene is TRBJ1-1, the V gene TRBV12-3 or TRBV12-4; maybe TRBD1 (5 bases). V lost 2 bases and J lost 0, with 13 bases in between. The CDR3 sequence is 16 residues long. The CDR3 is CASSLSPGAMNTEAFF. In nucleotides, the CDR3 is TGTGCCAGCAGTTTATCCCCCGGGGCGATGAACACTGAAGCTTTCTTT.

This chain links TRBV5-1 with TRBJ2-2; a weak D match, TRBD2 (6 bases). This CDR3 is 16 amino acids long. The germline gives CDR1 SGHRS, CDR2 YFSETQ. V was shortened by 6 bases and J by 5 bases, with 20 bases between the two germline ends. This chain's CDR3 is CASTDLGTGVTGELFF. The CDR3 DNA reads as TGCGCCAGCACAGATCTAGGGACGGGAGTTACCGGGGAGCTGTTTTTT.

The chain employs TRBV2 and TRBJ1-2; 9 bases are a match to TRBD1. The ends lost 4 bases at V and 5 bases at J; junction bases unmatched: 5. CDR3 length: 14 residues. Germline-derived CDR1 and CDR2 are SNHLY and FYNNEI. The CDR3 sequence: CASSVRGQGYGYTF. The CDR3 DNA sequence: TGTGCCAGCAGTGTCAGGGGACAGGGTTATGGCTACACCTTC.

This chain links TRBV9 with TRBJ1-1, with 8 bases fitting TRBD1. The trim removed 2 bases at V and 0 bases at J, leaving 6 bases unmatched. The CDR3 totals 16 residues. Germline CDR1 and CDR2: SGDLS and YYNGEE. The CDR3 coding sequence is TGTGCCAGCAGCGTCGGGACAGGTGGGATGAACACTGAAGCTTTCTTT. This sequence encodes CASSVGTGGMNTEAFF.

CDR3 DNA: TGCAGTGCTAGAGATAATGGTCGAGGGGGCTGGGAGCAGTTCTTC. Translating gives CSARDNGRGGWEQFF. The V and J genes are TRBV20-1 and TRBJ2-1; 7 bases fit TRBD1. The germline V gene encodes CDR1 DFQATT and CDR2 SNEGSKA (reference sequence). The ends lost 0 bases at V and 10 bases at J; junction bases unmatched: 12. The CDR3 length is 15 residues.

This clonotype turned up a few times. V and J are TRBV9 and TRBJ2-7; D gene ambiguous. Trimming removed 3 bases at V and 3 bases at J, with 7 bases between. The CDR3 covers 12 residues. Looked up from germline, CDR1 is SGDLS and CDR2 is YYNGEE. CDR3 nucleotides: TGTGCCAGCAGCGGTGGCAACTACGAGCAGTACTTC. It encodes CASSGGNYEQYF.

The table lists this clonotype with a few counts. The rearrangement joins TRBV4-1 to TRBJ2-6; maybe TRBD1 (5 bases). CDR1 is MGHRA, CDR2 YSYEKL, per germline. Trimming took off 1 base at V and 0 bases at J, with 13 bases between the two ends. The CDR3 totals 18 residues. The CDR3 region is CASSQVGQGHSGANVLTF. As DNA, the CDR3 is TGCGCCAGCAGCCAAGTCGGCCAGGGCCACTCTGGGGCCAACGTCCTGACTTTC.

The chain links TRBV10-3 to TRBJ2-5; TRBD2 is a possible D gene (5 bases). This CDR3 is built from 14 residues. CDR1 ENHRY and CDR2 SYGVKD come from the germline V gene. V was shortened by 4 bases and J by 3 bases, with 12 bases between the two germline ends. CDR3 coding DNA: TGTGCCATCAGTGGACGGGCCGGGGAAGAGACCCAGTACTTC. Residues: CAISGRAGEETQYF.

V is TRBV2 and J is TRBJ1-5, with 7 bases matching TRBD1. The trim removed 6 bases at V and 5 bases at J, leaving 13 bases unmatched. The germline V gene has CDR1 SNHLY and CDR2 FYNNEI. This CDR3 comprises 16 residues. The CDR3 DNA reads TGTGCCAGCAGAGCGAACAGACAGGGTCCGGATCAGCCCCAGCATTTT. Encoded protein: CASRANRQGPDQPQHF.

The CDR3 loop is CSARSISGGGSYNEQFF. The CDR3 DNA is TGCAGTGCTAGGAGTATTAGCGGGGGGGGTTCCTACAATGAGCAGTTCTTC. The genes are TRBV20-1 and TRBJ2-1; TRBD2 agrees at 11 bases. The germline V gene has CDR1 DFQATT and CDR2 SNEGSKA (reference sequence). V lost 3 bases and J lost 1; bases outside the gene matches: 8. The CDR3 is made up of 17 amino acids.

The sample holds a few counts of this clonotype. This chain uses TRBV5-1 with TRBJ2-5; tentative D call: TRBD1 (5 bases). Germline CDR1 and CDR2: SGHRS and YFSETQ. The V end was cut by 5 bases, the J end by 5 bases, with 16 bases between. This CDR3 contains 14 residues. The CDR3: CASRSDSTVETQYF. Written as DNA, the CDR3 is TGCGCCAGCAGAAGTGACAGCACCGTGGAGACCCAGTACTTC.

As regards this clonotype: A junction boundary mismatches the germline segment, possibly from a read error. The chain employs TRBV6-2 or TRBV6-3 and TRBJ1-2, with 12 positions matching TRBD1. Germline loops: CDR1 MNHEY, CDR2 SVGEGT. There are 14 residues in the CDR3. The CDR3 region is CASSYSRDRGRSDF. The CDR3 coding sequence is TGTGCCAGCAGTTACTCGCGGGACAGGGGGCGTTCCGACTTC.

In its sample, this clonotype was seen a few times. The chain is built from TRBV29-1 and TRBJ2-3; possibly TRBD1 or TRBD2 for D (5 bases each). Trimming took off 1 base at V and 4 bases at J, with 6 bases between the two ends. This CDR3 region has 12 residues. Germline V gene lookup returns CDR1 SQVTM and CDR2 ANQGSEA. CDR3 protein: CSVEGGADTQYF. CDR3 in DNA: TGCAGCGTTGAAGGAGGGGCAGATACGCAGTATTTT.

The table lists this clonotype with a few counts. This rearrangement joins TRBV5-1 to TRBJ1-1, with TRBD1 as a possible D gene (5 bases). The CDR3 has 14 amino acids. V was trimmed by 0 bases and J by 4 bases, leaving 10 bases between them. In germline, CDR1 is SGHRS, CDR2 YFSETQ. The CDR3 nucleotides are TGCGCCAGCAGCTTGGTGTCAGGGTCCACTGAAGCTTTCTTT. This translates into CASSLVSGSTEAFF.

This clonotype was seen more than once but under ten times. The rearrangement uses TRBV10-3 and TRBJ1-4; maybe TRBD1 (6 bases). Germline V lookup: CDR1 ENHRY, CDR2 SYGVKD. Trimming pared 4 bases from V and 6 bases from J, leaving 9 bases between. The CDR3 has 13 amino acids. The CDR3 is CAISGGADEKLFF. CDR3 in DNA: TGTGCCATCAGTGGGGGGGCTGATGAAAAACTGTTTTTT.

This clonotype was counted between two and nine times. The chain links TRBV5-1 to TRBJ2-2; 7 bases agree with TRBD1. Unmatched junction bases numbered 2, after V lost 4 bases and J lost 5 bases. Per the germline V gene, CDR1 is SGHRS and CDR2 is YFSETQ. This CDR3 contains 13 residues. This CDR3 is CASSDRETGELFF. CDR3 sequence (DNA): TGCGCCAGCAGCGACAGGGAGACCGGGGAGCTGTTTTTT.

This chain links TRBV7-9 with TRBJ1-4; TRBD1 aligns across 7 bases. J lost 0 bases, V lost 5 bases, and 9 bases had no gene match. This CDR3 spans 17 amino acids. Germline CDR1 reads SEHNR; CDR2 reads FQNEAQ (reference sequence). The CDR3 loop reads CASSRRNQGATNEKLFF. Written as DNA, the CDR3 is TGTGCCAGCAGCAGACGTAACCAGGGGGCAACTAATGAAAAACTGTTTTTT.

The chain carries TRBV11-1 and TRBJ1-1, with 7 bases matching TRBD1. CDR3 length equals 18 residues. V lost 4 bases, J lost 0 bases, and 14 bases stayed unmatched. Per germline, CDR1 SGHAT and CDR2 FQDESV (reference sequence). The CDR3 DNA reads as TGTGCCAGCAGCTACCACCGGGACAGTTCTATTATGAACACTGAAGCTTTCTTT. This translates into CASSYHRDSSIMNTEAFF.

The chain recombines TRBV21-1 with TRBJ2-1; TRBD1 is the table's D call, not checked against the DNA. TRBV21-1 is shown as a pseudogene. This CDR3 spans 15 amino acids. CDR3 sequence (DNA): TGTGCCAGCAGCAAAGGGGCAGTGGGACACAATGAGCAGTTCTTC. It codes for CASSKGAVGHNEQFF.

This clonotype occurred a few times. V and J are TRBV20-1 and TRBJ2-7, with 7 bases that match TRBD1. V lost 5 bases and J lost 0; bases outside the gene matches: 7. The length of the CDR3 is 14 residues. CDR1 DFQATT and CDR2 SNEGSKA come from the germline V gene (reference sequence). For the CDR3, the DNA is TGCAGTGCTCCCCGGGACAGCGGCTCCTACGAGCAGTACTTC. Residues: CSAPRDSGSYEQYF.

V usage is TRBV2 and J usage is TRBJ2-2; no reliable D call. V gave up 0 bases and J gave up 4 bases, with 6 bases separating them. The CDR3 has 14 residues. The germline V gene has CDR1 SNHLY and CDR2 FYNNEI. CDR3 region: CASSEAIRTGELFF. The CDR3 nucleotides are TGTGCCAGCAGTGAAGCTATTCGCACCGGGGAGCTGTTTTTT.